The entry below gives a single T cell receptor (beta chain) sequence along with its context. Antigen unknown. These data are taken from a study of T cell repertoires in cytomegalovirus infection. About the research overall: CMV infection plus the matching HLA type was flagged by public TCR beta signatures. Overall study results and limits: The ex vivo response was dominated by HLA-C-restricted CMV-specific TCR beta clonotypes. Summed frequency of shared TCR beta families picked out CMV carriers who also had the relevant HLA.

In TCRdb, the reads were re-called with MiXCR into one record per CDR3 protein. The sample yields roughly 760,000 distinct CDR3 sequences, approximately 34% seen once. The specimen sequenced was PBMCs. This TCR derives from a human donor in good health (CMV status not recorded). Some clones in this sample may be carry-over from other donors' samples.

CDR3 sequence: CATAGSGSYEQYF. The CDR3 coding sequence is TGTGCCACCGCAGGGTCGGGGTCCTACGAGCAGTACTTC. The chain employs TRBV27 and TRBJ2-7, with D possibly being TRBD1 or TRBD2 (5 bases each). Between the trimmed V and J ends, which lost 10 bases and 1 base, there was a span of 14 bases. Germline lookup yields CDR1 MNHEY and CDR2 SMNVEV (reference sequence). CDR3 length equals 13 residues.